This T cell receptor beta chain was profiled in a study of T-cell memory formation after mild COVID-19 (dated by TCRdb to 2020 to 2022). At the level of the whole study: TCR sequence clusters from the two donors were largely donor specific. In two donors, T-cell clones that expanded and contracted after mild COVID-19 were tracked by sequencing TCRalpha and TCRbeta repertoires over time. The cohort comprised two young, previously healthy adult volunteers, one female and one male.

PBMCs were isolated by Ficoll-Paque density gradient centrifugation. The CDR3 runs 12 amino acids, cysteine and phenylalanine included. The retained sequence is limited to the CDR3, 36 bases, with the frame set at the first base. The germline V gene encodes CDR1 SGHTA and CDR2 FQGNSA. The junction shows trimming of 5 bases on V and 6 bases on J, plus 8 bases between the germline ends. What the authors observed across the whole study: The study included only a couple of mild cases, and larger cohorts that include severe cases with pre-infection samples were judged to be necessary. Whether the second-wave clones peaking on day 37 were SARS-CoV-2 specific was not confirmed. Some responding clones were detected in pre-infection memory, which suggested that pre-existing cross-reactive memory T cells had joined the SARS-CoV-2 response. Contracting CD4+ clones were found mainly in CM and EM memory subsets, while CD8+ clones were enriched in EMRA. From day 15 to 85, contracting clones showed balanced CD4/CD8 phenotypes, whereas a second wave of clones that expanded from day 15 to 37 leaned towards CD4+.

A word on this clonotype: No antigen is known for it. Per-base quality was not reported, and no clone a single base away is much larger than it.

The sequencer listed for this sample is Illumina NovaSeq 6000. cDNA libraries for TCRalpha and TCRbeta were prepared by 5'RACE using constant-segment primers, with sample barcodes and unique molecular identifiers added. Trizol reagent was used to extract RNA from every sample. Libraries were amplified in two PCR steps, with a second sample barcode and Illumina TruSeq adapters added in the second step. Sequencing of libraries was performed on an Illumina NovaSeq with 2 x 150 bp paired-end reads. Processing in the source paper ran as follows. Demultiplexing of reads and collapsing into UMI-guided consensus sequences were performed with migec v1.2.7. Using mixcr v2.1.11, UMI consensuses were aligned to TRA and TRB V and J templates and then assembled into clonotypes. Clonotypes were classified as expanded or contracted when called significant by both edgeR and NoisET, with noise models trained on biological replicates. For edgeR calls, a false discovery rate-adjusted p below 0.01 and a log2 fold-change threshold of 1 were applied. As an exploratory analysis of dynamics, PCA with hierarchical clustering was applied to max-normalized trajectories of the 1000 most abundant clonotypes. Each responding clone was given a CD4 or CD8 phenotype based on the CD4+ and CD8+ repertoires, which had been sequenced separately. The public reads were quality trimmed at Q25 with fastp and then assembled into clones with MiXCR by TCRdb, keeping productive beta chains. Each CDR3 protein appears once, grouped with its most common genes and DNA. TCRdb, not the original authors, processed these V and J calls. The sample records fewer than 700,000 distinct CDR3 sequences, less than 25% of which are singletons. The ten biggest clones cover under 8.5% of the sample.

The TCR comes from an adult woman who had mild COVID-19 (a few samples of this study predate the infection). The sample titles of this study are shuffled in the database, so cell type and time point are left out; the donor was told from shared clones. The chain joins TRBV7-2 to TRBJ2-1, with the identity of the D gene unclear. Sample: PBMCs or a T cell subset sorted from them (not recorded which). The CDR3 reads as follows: CASSGWGNEQFF. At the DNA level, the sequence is TGTGCCAGCAGCGGGTGGGGCAATGAGCAGTTCTTC.